This entry lists 22 T cell receptor beta chains sequenced from one sample in a study of T cell changes during pregnancy in multiple sclerosis. Here immunoSEQ multiplex PCR was the method, and the copy in TCRdb shows in-frame clones only, minus some. The data show some 60,000 clones, roughly 90% seen once. The sequencing used peripheral blood, collected in the second trimester of pregnancy. The source is a female donor in good health, enrolled as a control in a pregnancy study.

The rearrangement uses TRBV27 and TRBJ2-4; the D gene is possibly TRBD2 (5 bases). The CDR3 is made up of 14 amino acids. Trimming took 4 bases from V and 8 from J, leaving 15 bases between them. CDR1 is MNHEY and CDR2 is SMNVEV in the germline V gene (reference sequence). CDR3 region: CASSSSLSGDIQYF. The CDR3 bases are TGTGCCAGCAGTTCCTCGCTGTCCGGGGACATTCAGTACTTC.

The chain is built from TRBV6-6 and TRBJ1-5; no clear D. The CDR3 consists of 14 residues. CDR1 is MNHNY and CDR2 is SVGAGI in the germline V gene (reference sequence). Trimming took off 5 bases at V and 3 bases at J, with 11 bases between the two ends. The CDR3 coding sequence is TGTGCCAGCAGTCCCCCGGGTAACAATCAGCCCCAGCATTTT. The encoded protein is CASSPPGNNQPQHF.

Only one count was recorded for this clone. As DNA, the CDR3 is TGTGCCAGCAGGGGAGGGGGGGCCTGGATTCGCGAGCAGTACTTC. Protein sequence: CASRGGGAWIREQYF. The chain employs TRBV28 and TRBJ2-7, with D tentatively TRBD2 (7 bases). The V gene's germline CDR1 is MDHEN and CDR2 SYDVKM. The CDR3 totals 15 residues. V lost 6 bases and J 6 bases, leaving 21 bases between the germline ends.

The chain recombines TRBV4-3 with TRBJ2-3, with 8 bases lining up with TRBD1. Germline lookup yields CDR1 LGHNA and CDR2 YSLEER. This CDR3 has 14 residues. Trimming cost V 6 bases and J 1 base; bases outside gene matches: 3. The CDR3 region is CASSLDRGTDTQYF. DNA of the CDR3: TGCGCCAGCAGTCTGGACAGGGGCACAGATACGCAGTATTTT.

The chain carries TRBV18 and TRBJ2-1; no clear D gene. The germline V and J ends were trimmed by 3 bases and 5 bases, with 11 bases remaining between them. Per germline, CDR1 KGHSH and CDR2 LQKENI. The CDR3 sequence is 14 residues long. The CDR3 loop reads CASSPNLPDNEQFF. CDR3 bases: TGTGCCAGCTCACCGAACTTACCTGACAATGAGCAGTTCTTC. Together with reference TRBV18 and TRBJ2-1, the CDR3 gives the full variable domain: NAGVMQNPRHLVRRRGQEARLRCSPMKGHSHVYWYRQLPEEGLKFMVYLQKENIIDESGMPKERFSAEFPKEGPSILRIQQVVRGDSAAYFCASSPNLPDNEQFFGPGTRLTVL.

The chain has TRBV10-2 and TRBJ2-5; D is ambiguous. Trimming shortened V by 2 bases and J by 2 bases, and 9 bases separated the two germline ends. Germline assignment: CDR1 WSHSY and CDR2 SAAADI. The CDR3 runs 14 residues. The CDR3 DNA follows: TGCGCCAGCAGTGAGGATTACAGACAAGAGACCCAGTACTTC. Translation: CASSEDYRQETQYF.

The chain's CDR3 is CASSSGGVYQPQHF. CDR3 nucleotides: TGTGCCAGTAGTTCGGGGGGAGTTTATCAGCCCCAGCATTTT. The chain couples TRBV19 to TRBJ1-5; D perhaps matches TRBD1 (5 bases). Germline CDR1 is LNHDA and CDR2 is SQIVND (reference sequence). The ends were cut back, 5 bases at V and 5 bases at J, with 13 bases in the middle. The CDR3 runs 14 residues.

The chain carries TRBV7-2 and TRBJ2-1; 11 bases line up with TRBD2. V gave up 5 bases and J gave up 6 bases; unmatched junction bases: 3. This CDR3 contains 14 residues. The germline gives CDR1 SGHTA, CDR2 FQGNSA. This CDR3 is CASSLGTSGNEQFF. CDR3 coding DNA: TGTGCCAGCAGCCTCGGGACTAGCGGCAATGAGCAGTTCTTC.

The V call is TRBV15, the J call TRBJ1-2, with a tentative D call TRBD1 (6 bases). The CDR3 runs to 15 residues. The V end was cut by 2 bases, the J end by 8 bases, with 18 bases between. Germline CDR1 LNHNV, CDR2 YYDKDF (reference sequence). The DNA for the CDR3 is TGTGCCACCAGCAGACCGCGTGGGGGGGCGGAAGGCTACACCTTC. This encodes CATSRPRGGAEGYTF.

The CDR3 coding sequence is TGTGCCAGCAGCGTGGGGGACAGAGTCTCTGGAAACACCATATATTTT. Its translation: CASSVGDRVSGNTIYF. J is TRBJ1-3 and V is TRBV9; 7 nucleotides line up with TRBD1. Trimming took 2 bases from V and 0 from J; bases not matched to a gene: 5. CDR1 and CDR2 (germline): SGDLS, YYNGEE. This CDR3 is 16 amino acids long.

The chain recombines TRBV7-3 with TRBJ2-2; D gene uncertain. CDR3 length equals 13 residues. V dropped 3 bases and J dropped 9 bases, with 11 bases sitting between them. Germline values: CDR1 SGHTA, CDR2 FQGTGA. The DNA for the CDR3 is TGTGCCAGCAGCTTCTCCGCGTCCCGGGAGCTGTTTTTT. It specifies CASSFSASRELFF.

The gene calls are TRBV30 and TRBJ1-5, with 7 bases identical to TRBD1. This CDR3 is 14 amino acids long. CDR1 is GTSNPN, CDR2 SVGIG, per germline (reference sequence). The ends lost 2 bases at V and 5 bases at J; junction bases unmatched: 6. Here the CDR3 DNA reads TGTGCCTGGAGTCCGGGACAGCTCCATCAGCCCCAGCATTTT. It is translated as CAWSPGQLHQPQHF.

This chain connects TRBV10-3 to TRBJ2-3; TRBD2 aligns across 9 bases. Germline-derived CDR1 and CDR2 are ENHRY and SYGVKD. CDR3 size: 15 residues. V lost 5 bases and J lost 2; bases outside the gene matches: 5. CDR3 region: CAISSRLAVTDTQYF. CDR3 nucleotide sequence: TGTGCCATCAGTTCTCGACTAGCGGTCACAGATACGCAGTATTTT.

The rearrangement uses TRBV13 and TRBJ1-1, with 10 bases identical to TRBD1. Germline CDR1 PRHDT, CDR2 FYEKMQ (reference sequence). The CDR3 contains 13 residues. V was clipped by 8 bases and J by 5 bases; unmatched bases: 5. CDR3 in DNA: TGTGCCAGCGGTCCGGGACAGGGGACTGAAGCTTTCTTT. Its translation is CASGPGQGTEAFF.

This rearrangement joins TRBV16 to TRBJ1-2; possible D gene TRBD1, 5 bases. The germline CDR1 and CDR2 sequences are KGHSY and FQNENV. The CDR3 consists of 15 residues. Trimming shortened V by 2 bases and J by 4 bases, and 14 bases separated the two germline ends. CDR3 nucleotides: TGTGCCAGCAGCCAACTGGCAGGGAGGAGCTATGGCTACACCTTC. It specifies CASSQLAGRSYGYTF.

The rearrangement joins TRBV7-2 to TRBJ1-1; 9 bases align to TRBD1. CDR3 length: 16 amino acids. With V trimmed by 2 bases and J by 4 bases, 8 bases remained unmatched. Looked up from germline, CDR1 is SGHTA and CDR2 is FQGNSA. For the CDR3, the DNA is TGTGCCAGCAGCTTACGGAGGACAGGGGTCGGCACTGAAGCTTTCTTT. Its protein product is CASSLRRTGVGTEAFF.

The chain uses TRBV7-2 and TRBJ2-3; 8 nucleotides align to TRBD2. Per germline, CDR1 SGHTA and CDR2 FQGNSA. The CDR3 covers 15 residues. Trimming cost V 5 bases and J 3 bases; bases outside gene matches: 7. In nucleotides, the CDR3 is TGTGCCAGCAGCCGCCAAGGCGGGAGGACAGATACGCAGTATTTT. It codes for CASSRQGGRTDTQYF.

This rearrangement joins TRBV4-3 to TRBJ1-1, with TRBD1 matching over 9 bases. Germline values: CDR1 LGHNA, CDR2 YSLEER. The CDR3 is made up of 18 amino acids. Trimming cost V 1 base and J 1 base; bases outside gene matches: 10. This CDR3 reads CASSQGFRTGAKNTEAFF. For the CDR3, the DNA is TGCGCCAGCAGCCAAGGTTTTAGGACAGGGGCAAAGAACACTGAAGCTTTCTTT.

A single count supports this clone. The chain combines TRBV6-4 with TRBJ2-4, with 8 bases matching TRBD2. Germline V CDR1 and CDR2: MRHNA, SNTAGT. The CDR3 is 14 amino acids. Unmatched junction bases numbered 4, after V lost 6 bases and J lost 3 bases. The CDR3 protein is CASRAGEHKNIQYF. CDR3 nucleotide sequence: TGTGCCAGCAGAGCGGGAGAGCACAAAAACATTCAGTACTTC.

The J gene is TRBJ1-4, the V gene TRBV15, with 8 bases matching TRBD1. V gave up 5 bases and J gave up 13 bases; unmatched junction bases: 6. The length of the CDR3 is 12 residues. Germline V lookup: CDR1 LNHNV, CDR2 YYDKDF (reference sequence). CDR3 bases: TGTGCCACCAGCCCCAGGGGGCATACACTGTTTTTT. Its protein is CATSPRGHTLFF.

This chain links TRBV7-8 with TRBJ1-1; D call uncertain. The CDR3 sequence is 15 residues long. The germline V gene has CDR1 SGHVS and CDR2 FQNEAQ. V shed 0 bases and J shed 5 bases, with 13 bases lying between them. The CDR3 loop reads CASSLADRGGTEAFF. The CDR3 coding sequence is TGTGCCAGCAGCTTAGCTGACCGGGGTGGGACTGAAGCTTTCTTT.

This rearrangement joins TRBV28 to TRBJ2-1, with D uncertain. CDR3 length: 13 amino acids. V gave up 5 bases and J gave up 3 bases, with 8 bases separating them. Germline assignment: CDR1 MDHEN and CDR2 SYDVKM. CDR3 nucleotide sequence: TGTGCCAGCAGTCCTCGTAACTACAATGAGCAGTTCTTC. Amino acids: CASSPRNYNEQFF.